This record concerns one TCR beta chain sequence. The antigen it binds to is not known. No base qualities exist here, and no much larger clone lies one base off it. Including the terminal cysteine and phenylalanine, the CDR3 comprises 16 residues. The read is trimmed to its CDR3 DNA, 48 bases read in frame from base 1. The germline V gene sets CDR1 to LGHNA and CDR2 to YSLEER. V gives up 0 bases and J gives up 0 bases, and the segment between their germline ends measures 8 bases. What this sample's time point label stands for: baseline before first vaccination. The vaccinee samples were drawn from two UK trials, COV001 and COV002, one of which was a single-blind randomized controlled phase 2/3 trial testing AZD1222 (ChAdOx1 nCoV-19) in healthy adults. For TCRbeta chain sequencing, PBMC samples were collected from trial participants at day 0 and at day 28 after the second dose. The data derive from a study of T cell responses to AZD1222 COVID-19 vaccine listed by TCRdb under 2021. Broadly, across the study: AZD1222 recipients with second doses at about 4 weeks or about 12 weeks were pooled, because spike-specific TCR depth and breadth did not differ between schedules. TCR sequencing was performed for fewer than 250 trial participants, of whom roughly 200 were given two doses of AZD1222 and some 26 were given two doses of MenACWY control vaccine. Enrollment into the trials was organized by age into subgroups of 18-55, 56-69 and 70-plus years, and those subgroups contained about 160, 30 and 59 TCR-sequenced participants, respectively.

What the authors observed across the whole study: CD4 TCRs associated with the vaccine covered the entire spike protein, and the dominant responses were in regions 160-218 and 743-854. Reportedly, close to half of the unique spike-specific TCRs recognized epitopes lying outside the regions that are mutated in the B.1.351 and B.1.1.7 variants. After two AZD1222 doses, spike-specific TCR breadth and depth were significantly higher than at day 0 and than in MenACWY recipients. Participants were mostly white British and included more females than males, and it was suggested by the authors that clonal diversity may have been underestimated. Conclusions about previously exposed vaccinees are limited, since just five or six AZD1222 recipients were seropositive for SARS-CoV-2 at baseline. In the small 56-69-year group, the increase in depth fell short of significance, most likely because of low power. No day 14 peak-response samples were available, so repertoires were characterized only after the peak T cell response.

The CDR3 regions of human TCRbeta chains were analyzed by immunosequencing. The authors processed their data as follows. Repertoire TCRs were matched against a reference library of SARS-CoV-2-specific TCRs generated with the MIRA antigen-specificity platform. Breadth was defined as the fraction of unique TCRs that were SARS-CoV-2-associated. Depth was defined as the fraction of total T cells that were SARS-CoV-2-associated. Using the MIRA data, each spike-specific TCR was mapped to the spike region that the TCR reacts to and placed in a CD4 or CD8 class. Log10-transformed breadth and depth values were compared by one-way ANOVA with Sidak's multiple comparisons tests. The table comes from immuneACCESS by way of TCRdb, which keeps in-frame sequences with V and J called. Part of the clones is missing from these tables; in studies checked, under half for an unresolved V gene and the rest for unknown reasons. The V and J calls and the clone size are those of that table, but D and trimming were determined from the DNA. The table for this sample lists about 130,000 clones; 88% of them were counted only once. 3.5% to 4.5% of the sample lies in the top ten.

The chain is made from TRBV4-3 and TRBJ2-2; possibly the D gene is TRBD1, per 5 matching bases. The sample in question was peripheral blood, obtained on day 0 of AZD1222 vaccination. The receptor was derived from an adult in good health. In nucleotide form, the sequence is TGCGCCAGCAGCCAAGAAGACAGCCCGAACACCGGGGAGCTGTTTTTT. The translation is CASSQEDSPNTGELFF.